The rows below give T cell receptor beta chains drawn from one sample of a study of CXCR3-negative and CXCR3-positive naive CD8 T cells. From its re-call of the 5' RACE reads, TCRdb lists each CDR3 protein once, without DNA. The sample totals about 58,000 distinct CDR3 sequences. The source material was naive CXCR3- CD8+ T cells from blood. These receptors all stem from a human donor in good health. Some clones in this sample may be carry-over from other donors' samples. CDR3s include the opening cysteine and the closing phenylalanine or tryptophan. Each record gives: J gene, clone size, V gene, CDR3 protein. Clone size, where shown, is once, few, many, or a class for clones that have expanded.

TRBJ1-1 | NA | TRBV20-1 | CSARGQGGTEAFF
TRBJ1-1 | NA | TRBV12-3/TRBV12-4 | CASSLAMNTEAFF
TRBJ2-3 | NA | TRBV9 | CASSATGAGGTDTQYF
TRBJ2-2 | NA | TRBV2 | CASIGDRGVYTGELFF
TRBJ2-7 | NA | TRBV5-1 | CASSLVGTYEQYF
TRBJ2-7 | NA | TRBV28 | CASSLERGVFYEQYF
TRBJ2-7 | NA | TRBV6-2/TRBV6-3 | CASSHNPGGSGNEQYF
TRBJ1-1 | NA | TRBV20-1 | CSARGRMNTEAFF
TRBJ2-2 | NA | TRBV29-1 | CSVPSGGPRELFF
TRBJ2-7 | NA | TRBV10-3 | CAISESGQQEQYF
TRBJ2-5 | NA | TRBV7-9 | CASRSPRDPQETQYF
TRBJ1-3 | NA | TRBV11-2 | CASSPDWRQHSGNTIYF
TRBJ2-5 | NA | TRBV25-1 | CASSDRSGGWDVLGQETQYF
TRBJ1-1 | NA | TRBV29-1 | CSVPLGGLDTEAFF
TRBJ2-3 | NA | TRBV6-6 | CASRPVVGFNTDTQYF
TRBJ2-3 | NA | TRBV7-3 | CASSMGLADTDTQYF
TRBJ2-5 | NA | TRBV3-1 | CASSEGMEETQYF
TRBJ1-2 | NA | TRBV6-5 | CASSYTGGDSGSYGYTF
TRBJ2-7 | NA | TRBV19 | CASSLDWVGGEQYF
TRBJ2-7 | NA | TRBV5-1 | CASSLEMGRLYEQYF
TRBJ2-3 | NA | TRBV29-1 | CSVEQREWADTQYF
TRBJ2-1 | NA | TRBV20-1 | CSARTLAGFNEQFF
TRBJ2-7 | NA | TRBV12-3/TRBV12-4 | CASTTSGQGYEQYF
TRBJ2-3 | NA | TRBV6-6 | CASSYSRAGRDTQYF
TRBJ2-1 | NA | TRBV27 | CASSYQAGGYNEQFF
TRBJ2-1 | NA | TRBV19 | CASRGTSGYDEQFF
TRBJ1-4 | NA | TRBV29-1 | CSPLDLDEKLFF
TRBJ2-3 | NA | TRBV11-1 | CASSLGTSDTDTQYF
TRBJ1-1 | NA | TRBV3-1 | CASSQGSGTRTQAFF
TRBJ1-5 | NA | TRBV12-3/TRBV12-4 | CASSLANQPQHF
TRBJ2-2 | NA | TRBV29-1 | CSVEALAPGELFF
TRBJ2-3 | NA | TRBV28 | CASSLNRDSGWDTQYF
TRBJ2-3 | NA | TRBV29-1 | CSVDKGTASTDTQYF
TRBJ2-7 | NA | TRBV27 | CASSLRTNYEQYF
TRBJ2-2 | NA | TRBV29-1 | CSVDEQNTGELLF
TRBJ1-4 | NA | TRBV29-1 | CSVGKRGRADNEKLFF
TRBJ2-7 | NA | TRBV12-3/TRBV12-4 | CASSSGQFYEQYF
TRBJ2-1 | NA | TRBV12-3/TRBV12-4 | CASTLAPGQAVFF
TRBJ2-2 | NA | TRBV7-8 | CASSGPGTPNTGELFF
TRBJ1-1 | NA | TRBV29-1 | CSVPPGNTEAFF
TRBJ2-7 | NA | TRBV29-1 | CSVEESFYEQYF
TRBJ2-2 | NA | TRBV4-3 | CASSQGSGRPSTGELFF
TRBJ1-5 | NA | TRBV28 | CASRNRVYSNQPQHF
TRBJ2-7 | medium-sized | TRBV10-3 | CAISELTPGGSYEQYF
TRBJ2-1 | NA | TRBV7-9 | CASSFTGVNEQFF
TRBJ2-2 | NA | TRBV6-1 | CASSARTGGLGGELFF
TRBJ2-3 | NA | TRBV29-1 | CSVEAGGTGGFADTQYF
TRBJ2-7 | NA | TRBV29-1 | CSVGTVYEQYF
TRBJ2-1 | NA | TRBV27 | CASSPGTVYNEQFF